This T cell receptor beta chain was found in a study of vaccination and CD4 T cells after COVID-19. Study details: Two mRNA vaccine doses were given, either BNT162b2 or mRNA-1273. Cultures designated as controls were supplied with a CEFX pool, an HIV-1 Nef pool, or no peptide. Post-COVID specimens were obtained a median around 92 days after diagnosis (range 35 to 161).

With the Oncomine TCR Beta short-read assay, DNA from cultured CD4+ T cells was sequenced. TCRdb itself ran the PCR reads through MiXCR, one entry per CDR3 protein. There are 3,500 to 4,500 distinct CDR3 sequences in the sample; 21% occur only once, and 50% to 65% lies in the top ten. Indicated treatment: approximately 11-day PBMC culture with coronavirus spike peptide pools or control peptides (ViraFEST assay). Study results and limitations: Analysis of convalescent patients found that 304 of 307 vaccine-specific clones were spike mono-reactive.

Within the sample, this clonotype is medium-sized. The antigen is unknown. Deletions cut 5 bases from V and 3 bases from J, with 17 bases between. The germline V gene has CDR1 MDHEN and CDR2 SYDVKM. CDR3 length equals 15 residues. The sequences come from CD4+ T cells from blood, cultured in vitro, collected after SARS-CoV-2 vaccination. The chain recombines TRBV28 with TRBJ2-7; the D call may be TRBD1 or TRBD2 (5 bases each). The TCR comes from a human donor who had recovered from COVID-19. CDR3 DNA sequence: TGTGCCAGCAGTCCCCCACGGGGCGATCGCTACGAGCAGTACTTC. Its protein product is CASSPPRGDRYEQYF. The variable domain in full, with the rest retrieved from reference TRBV28 and TRBJ2-7, is DVKVTQSSRYLVKRTGEKVFLECVQDMDHENMFWYRQDPGLGLRLIYFSYDVKMKEKGDIPEGYSVSREKKERFSLILESASTNQTSMYLCASSPPRGDRYEQYFGPGTRLTVT.